These T cell receptor beta chains were read from a single sample in a study of cytomegalovirus exposure and HLA in healthy donors. Libraries were prepared by immunoSEQ multiplex PCR; TCRdb keeps only in-frame clonotypes and omits some of them. The sample contains 150,000 to 180,000 clones, around 84% of which appear only once. The source material was PBMCs. The receptors here all came from a human donor in good health. The CDR3 runs from the conserved cysteine through the conserved F or W. The order of the fields is J gene, clone size, V gene, D gene, CDR3 DNA, CDR3 protein. D genes are given only for firm matches. Clone size is not always given. Where it is, it says once, few, many or a class for expanded clones.

TRBJ1-2	NA	TRBV29-1	NA	TGCAGCGTTGTTCCCTTCGCGCAGGGGCTTGGCTACACCTTC	CSVVPFAQGLGYTF
TRBJ2-7	NA	TRBV7-3	NA	TGTGCCAGCAGCTTAACACAGTCCTACGAGCAGTACTTC	CASSLTQSYEQYF
TRBJ2-7	once	TRBV25-1	TRBD1	TGTGCCAGCAGTGAATTAACTCCGGGACAGGGACCTCACGAGCAGTACTTC	CASSELTPGQGPHEQYF
TRBJ2-7	NA	TRBV6-1	TRBD1	TGTGCCAGCAGTGGACAGGGAATCCACGAGCAGTACTTC	CASSGQGIHEQYF
TRBJ1-1	NA	TRBV5-6	TRBD1	TGTGCCAGCAGCCCCGGGACAGGGGATACCACTGAAGCTTTCTTT	CASSPGTGDTTEAFF
TRBJ1-1	NA	TRBV5-6	NA	TGTGCCAGCAGCAGGTATGACAGATTGAACACTGAAGCTTTCTTT	CASSRYDRLNTEAFF
TRBJ1-2	NA	TRBV6-1	NA	TGTGCCAGCAGACAGTCTTCTAACTATGGCTACACCTTC	CASRQSSNYGYTF
TRBJ1-1	NA	TRBV27	TRBD1	TGTGCCAGCAGCCTGACAGGGGTCTCGATGAACACTGAAGCTTTCTTT	CASSLTGVSMNTEAFF
TRBJ1-1	NA	TRBV28	TRBD1	TGTGCCAGCAGGTCGGGACAGGGAGCTGAAGCTTTCTTT	CASRSGQGAEAFF
TRBJ2-1	NA	TRBV5-5	TRBD2	TGTGCCAGCAGCTTGGTCGGTAGCGGGAGCCTTTACCTCAATGAGCAGTTCTTC	CASSLVGSGSLYLNEQFF
TRBJ2-5	NA	TRBV18	NA	TGTGCCAGCTCCCCGGTTGCGGGCTTGGCCCAGTACTTC	CASSPVAGLAQYF
TRBJ2-7	NA	TRBV2	NA	TGTGCCAGCAATGACGAAGCGAGTTACGAGCAGTACTTC	CASNDEASYEQYF
TRBJ2-1	once	TRBV11-2	TRBD2	TGTGCCAGCAGTTTCCCGACTGGCGGGACTACTTCCTATGAGCAGTTCTTC	CASSFPTGGTTSYEQFF
TRBJ1-1	NA	TRBV6-5	TRBD1	TGTGCCAGCAGGGCCAGGACAGGGTTGAACACTGAAGCTTTCTTT	CASRARTGLNTEAFF
TRBJ2-1	NA	TRBV7-9	TRBD2	TGTGCCAGCAGCCTACTGGGACTAGCGGGAGCCAATGAGCAGTTCTTC	CASSLLGLAGANEQFF
TRBJ1-1	NA	TRBV5-4	NA	TGTGCCAGCAGCTTGGATTGGGGCATGAACACTGAAGCTTTCTTT	CASSLDWGMNTEAFF
TRBJ2-3	NA	TRBV7-2	NA	TGTGCCAGCAAGGAGGGAGCGTCAGATACGCAGTATTTT	CASKEGASDTQYF
TRBJ1-1	NA	TRBV5-1	NA	TGCGCCAGCAGCTTGGTTGCGGGGTTGGGATCGAACACTGAAGCTTTCTTT	CASSLVAGLGSNTEAFF
TRBJ1-1	NA	TRBV2	NA	TGTGCCAGCACAATGAACACTGAAGCTTTCTTT	CASTMNTEAFF
TRBJ2-5	NA	TRBV30	TRBD2	TGTGCCTGGAGTCTCTACACCCGGGGACTAGAGGGAGAGACCCAGTACTTC	CAWSLYTRGLEGETQYF
TRBJ2-3	once	TRBV5-1	TRBD1	TGCGCCAGCAGCCCAGGGACAGGGGGACCGGGGACAGATACGCAGTATTTT	CASSPGTGGPGTDTQYF
TRBJ2-1	NA	TRBV19	NA	TGTGCCAGTAGTATTACCGGGGATGAGCAGTTCTTC	CASSITGDEQFF
TRBJ2-3	NA	TRBV5-4	TRBD2	TGTGCCAGCGGGACTAGCGGAACAGATACGCAGTATTTT	CASGTSGTDTQYF
TRBJ1-1	NA	TRBV6-5	TRBD1	TGTGCCAGCAGTACAGGGGGCGGAACTGAAGCTTTCTTT	CASSTGGGTEAFF
TRBJ1-2	once	TRBV7-9	NA	TGTGCCAGCAGCTTATATGATGGCTACACCTTC	CASSLYDGYTF
TRBJ2-7	NA	TRBV27	TRBD1	TGTGCCAGCAGTTACCGGGACAGGGGGGCCTACGAGCAGTACTTC	CASSYRDRGAYEQYF
TRBJ2-7	NA	TRBV4-1	TRBD2	TGCGCCAGCAGCCAAGAAGGCGGGGGACCCTACGAGCAGTACTTC	CASSQEGGGPYEQYF
TRBJ1-1	once	TRBV25-1	TRBD1	TGTGCCAGCAGTGACTCCAGGGACAGGGGTCCAGCTTTCTTT	CASSDSRDRGPAFF
TRBJ2-2	NA	TRBV15	TRBD2	TGTGCCACCAGCAGAAGAACTAGCGGGAGGGCCGGTACCGGGGAGCTGTTTTTT	CATSRRTSGRAGTGELFF
TRBJ1-1	NA	TRBV7-2	TRBD1	TGTGCCAGCAAGGGACAGGGGGCTGGAGTAGCTTTCTTT	CASKGQGAGVAFF
TRBJ2-1	NA	TRBV28	NA	TGTGCCAGCAGATGGCGGGGAAACTACAATGAGCAGTTCTTC	CASRWRGNYNEQFF
TRBJ2-3	NA	TRBV18	NA	TGTGCCAGCTCACCCGGACTGGGCACAGATACGCAGTATTTT	CASSPGLGTDTQYF
TRBJ2-3	NA	TRBV20-1	NA	TGCAGTGCAGACCTCGGGAGCACGCAGTATTTT	CSADLGSTQYF
TRBJ1-1	NA	TRBV2	NA	TGTGCCACCACAGGGATGGTGAACACTGAAGCTTTCTTT	CATTGMVNTEAFF
TRBJ1-5	few	TRBV18	NA	TGTGCCAGCTCACCCGGAGGGGCCCAGCCCCAGCATTTT	CASSPGGAQPQHF
TRBJ1-2	NA	TRBV6-1	NA	TGTGCCAGCAGTGCCAGGGCCTACTATGGCTACACCTTC	CASSARAYYGYTF
TRBJ2-7	NA	TRBV2	NA	TGTGCCAGCAAGGCAGAGGCCTACGAGCAGTACTTC	CASKAEAYEQYF
TRBJ2-3	NA	TRBV4-3	NA	TGCGCCAGCAGCCAACAAATAGCGTCCGATACGCAGTATTTT	CASSQQIASDTQYF
TRBJ2-7	NA	TRBV4-1	TRBD1	TGCGCCAGCAGCCCTCAGGGGACAGGGGGCTCCGAGCAGTACTTC	CASSPQGTGGSEQYF
TRBJ2-1	NA	TRBV4-3	NA	TGCGCCAGCAGCCAAGGACACCTCTCCTACAATGAGCAGTTCTTC	CASSQGHLSYNEQFF
TRBJ2-7	NA	TRBV28	NA	TGTGCCAGCAGTCAGCCAGGGGTATTTGCCTACGAGCAGTACTTC	CASSQPGVFAYEQYF
TRBJ2-7	NA	TRBV27	TRBD1	TGTGCCAGCAGTTTGCGGACAGGGGGCCACGAGCAGTACTTC	CASSLRTGGHEQYF
TRBJ1-1	NA	TRBV2	TRBD1	TGTGCCAGCAACAGGGGCACTGAAGCTTTCTTT	CASNRGTEAFF
TRBJ2-1	NA	TRBV7-9	TRBD2	TGTGCCAGCAGCGCCGCTAGCGGGTTTCTGCGCAATGAGCAGTTCTTC	CASSAASGFLRNEQFF
TRBJ2-2	NA	TRBV29-1	NA	TGCAGCGTCGTGGGCTACACCGGGGAGCTGTTTTTT	CSVVGYTGELFF
TRBJ2-1	NA	TRBV7-9	TRBD2	TGTGCCAGCAGCTTTCTAGCGGGAGGGCTCAATGAGCAGTTCTTC	CASSFLAGGLNEQFF
TRBJ2-7	NA	TRBV19	NA	TGTGCCAGTAGTCCACGGACACCCCGTAGCTCCTACGAGCAGTACTTC	CASSPRTPRSSYEQYF
TRBJ1-1	once	TRBV30	NA	TGTGCCTGGAGTGTACTGGTCACTGAAGCTTTCTTT	CAWSVLVTEAFF
TRBJ1-1	NA	TRBV4-3	NA	TGCGCCAGCAGCCATGACGGGGGACCGAACACTGAAGCTTTCTTT	CASSHDGGPNTEAFF
TRBJ2-7	NA	TRBV4-1	NA	TGCGCCAGCAGCCAGGCGGAAAGCTCCTACGAGCAGTACTTC	CASSQAESSYEQYF
TRBJ2-5	few	TRBV7-7	TRBD1	TGTGCTAGCAGCTTAGGGGACAGGGGGTCTCAAGAGACCCAGTACTTC	CASSLGDRGSQETQYF
TRBJ1-3	NA	TRBV19	NA	TGTGCCAGTAATAGAATTGCGGGAAACACCATATATTTT	CASNRIAGNTIYF
TRBJ2-7	NA	TRBV7-9	TRBD1	TGTGCCAGCAGTTCCCTCCGAGGGACAGGGCCCTACGAGCAGTACTTC	CASSSLRGTGPYEQYF
TRBJ1-3	NA	TRBV11-2	TRBD1	TGTGCCAGCAGCCTCGGGACAGGGGGCGCAGAGAGAAACACCATATATTTT	CASSLGTGGAERNTIYF
TRBJ2-1	NA	TRBV25-1	TRBD1	TGTGCCAGCAGTGGAGGACAGGTGAGCTCCTACAATGAGCAGTTCTTC	CASSGGQVSSYNEQFF
TRBJ1-1	NA	TRBV4-1	NA	TGCGCCAGCAGCCGGACACTTTTGAACACTGAAGCTTTCTTT	CASSRTLLNTEAFF
TRBJ2-7	once	TRBV28	TRBD1	TGTGCCAGCAGATTTGACAGGGTAGCCTACGAGCAGTACTTC	CASRFDRVAYEQYF
TRBJ1-3	few	TRBV7-6	NA	TGTGCCAGCAGCCCGACAGGAAACACCATATATTTT	CASSPTGNTIYF
TRBJ2-5	NA	TRBV6-6	TRBD1	TGTGCCACCTCAGGGGGCTCGTTGGTCGCTCAAGAGACCCAGTACTTC	CATSGGSLVAQETQYF